This TCR beta chain was sequenced in a study of cytomegalovirus exposure and HLA in healthy donors. Overall study findings and caveats: The authors later found most CMV-associated TCR beta chains appeared HLA-restricted. A later analysis appeared to link common viral pathogens to several of the most significant clusters.

In the PCR, 60 Vbeta and 13 Jbeta primers were used. Study processing details: In a later analysis, 75 million to 85 million unique TCR beta chains included roughly 11 million shared by two or more donors. Measured with immunoSEQ multiplex PCR; TCRdb has only the in-frame clones, and not every one. V and J calls and clone size are given by that table; D and trimming were obtained from the DNA. The sample records over 200,000 clones, approximately 84% being singletons. Healthy bone marrow donors supplied every sample. Germline V gives CDR1 SEHNR, CDR2 FQNEAQ (reference sequence). This CDR3 has 17 residues. V lost 4 bases, J lost 0 bases, and 15 bases lay in between. This clone was seen a handful of times. Its cognate antigen is unknown.

The receptor was isolated from a woman between 35 and 50 years old in good health and CMV-seronegative. Sequences were obtained from PBMCs. The chain joins TRBV7-9 to TRBJ2-2; TRBD1 is a possible D gene (6 bases). In nucleotides, the CDR3 is TGTGCCAGCAGCTCTAGGGACACCAACGCGAACACCGGGGAGCTGTTTTTT. Translation: CASSSRDTNANTGELFF.